Each of the 8 T cell receptor beta chains below was sequenced from the same sample in a study of blood T cells in healthy people across ages. PCR was performed a second time for about 6 to 12 cycles using a sample-barcoded 5' primer and a J-beta primer mix. MiXCR, applied by TCRdb to the 5' RACE reads, yields one record per CDR3 protein. In the table there are 600,000 or so distinct CDR3 sequences, roughly 21% of which are singletons. Sequenced material: blood. The receptors were gathered from a man in his sixties or seventies in good health.

This clonotype has only a few counts. The V call is TRBV7-2, the J call TRBJ2-5; 10 bases match TRBD2. The CDR3 runs to 15 residues. With V trimmed by 4 bases and J by 5 bases, 7 bases remained unmatched. Germline V gene data show CDR1 as SGHTA and CDR2 as FQGNSA. In DNA form, the CDR3 reads TGTGCCAGCAGCTCTCAGACTAGCGGGTCCGAGACCCAGTACTTC. It encodes CASSSQTSGSETQYF.

The chain couples TRBV18 to TRBJ2-5, with 11 bases lining up with TRBD1. Matching the DNA end better, TRBJ2-1 makes the J call doubtful. Germline loops: CDR1 KGHSH, CDR2 LQKENI. The CDR3 extends over 15 amino acids. The CDR3 DNA is TGTGCCAGCTCAGACCGGACAGGGGGCCACAATGAGCAGTTCTTC. Translation gives CASSDRTGGHNEQFF.

V is TRBV3-1 and J is TRBJ2-3; D possibly uses TRBD1 or TRBD2 (5 bases each). V was shortened by 0 bases and J by 1 base, with 8 bases between the two germline ends. CDR1 is LGHDT, CDR2 YNNKEL, per germline (reference sequence). The CDR3 is 15 residues long. The CDR3 loop is CASSQEGDRTDTQYF. Written as DNA, the CDR3 is TGTGCCAGCAGCCAAGAGGGGGACCGCACAGATACGCAGTATTTT.

This clonotype has more than one count but fewer than ten. The rearrangement joins TRBV20-1 to TRBJ2-5; D uncertain. The closer fit of TRBJ2-7 to the DNA end suggests the J call may be wrong. Germline V CDR1 and CDR2: DFQATT, SNEGSKA (reference sequence). There are 10 residues in the CDR3. CDR3 in DNA: TGCAGTGCTAGCGCCTACGAGCAGTACTTC. It yields the protein CSASAYEQYF.

The V call is TRBV7-9, the J call TRBJ2-1; TRBD2 aligns across 10 bases. The CDR3 totals 15 residues. With V trimmed by 8 bases and J by 0 bases, 4 bases remained unmatched. Germline CDR1 and CDR2: SEHNR and FQNEAQ (reference sequence). CDR3 in amino acids: CASGTSAVSYNEQFF. CDR3 nucleotides: TGTGCCAGCGGGACTAGCGCCGTCTCCTACAATGAGCAGTTCTTC.

This chain connects TRBV29-1 to TRBJ2-3; 7 bases are a match to TRBD2. V was clipped by 3 bases and J by 6 bases; unmatched bases: 6. CDR1 and CDR2 (germline): SQVTM, ANQGSEA. This CDR3 has 13 amino acids. The chain's CDR3 is CSVDPPGGDTQYF. CDR3 sequence (DNA): TGCAGCGTTGACCCCCCCGGGGGGGATACGCAGTATTTT.

This clonotype has at least ten counts. V is TRBV11-2 and J is TRBJ2-5; the D is unclear. With 5 bases removed from V and 9 bases from J, the gap between germline ends came to 13 bases. This CDR3 region has 12 residues. Looked up from germline, CDR1 is SGHAT and CDR2 is FQNNGV. The CDR3 sequence is CASSPEVGAQYF. The CDR3 DNA reads TGTGCCAGCAGCCCCGAGGTTGGGGCCCAGTACTTC.

V is TRBV18 and J is TRBJ1-4, with TRBD1 as a possible D gene (6 bases). Germline V gene data show CDR1 as KGHSH and CDR2 as LQKENI. V shed 0 bases and J shed 8 bases, with 13 bases lying between them. This CDR3 comprises 15 residues. The CDR3 reads CASSPPMTQGEKLFF. In DNA form, the CDR3 reads TGTGCCAGCTCACCACCTATGACACAGGGAGAAAAACTGTTTTTT.